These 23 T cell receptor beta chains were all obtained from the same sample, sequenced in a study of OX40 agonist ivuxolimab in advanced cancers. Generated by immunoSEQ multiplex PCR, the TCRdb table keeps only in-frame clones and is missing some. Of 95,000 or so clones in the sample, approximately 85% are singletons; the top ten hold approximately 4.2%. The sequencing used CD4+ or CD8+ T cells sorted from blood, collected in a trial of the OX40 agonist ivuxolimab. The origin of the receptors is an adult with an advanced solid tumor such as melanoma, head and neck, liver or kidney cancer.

This CDR3 reads CASSFTGGGTEAFF. CDR3 sequence (DNA): TGTGCCAGCAGCTTCACCGGGGGAGGTACTGAAGCTTTCTTT. The chain has TRBV7-3 and TRBJ1-1; maybe TRBD1 (5 bases). V was pared by 3 bases and J by 5 bases, with 13 bases between. Germline V gives CDR1 SGHTA, CDR2 FQGTGA. The CDR3 sequence is 14 residues long.

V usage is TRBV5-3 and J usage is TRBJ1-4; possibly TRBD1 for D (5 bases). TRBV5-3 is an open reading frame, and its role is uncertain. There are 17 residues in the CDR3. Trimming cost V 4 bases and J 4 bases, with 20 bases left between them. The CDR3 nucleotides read TGTGCCAGAAGCCGTCCCCGGGAGGGACGGATTAATGAAAAACTGTTTTTT. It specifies CARSRPREGRINEKLFF.

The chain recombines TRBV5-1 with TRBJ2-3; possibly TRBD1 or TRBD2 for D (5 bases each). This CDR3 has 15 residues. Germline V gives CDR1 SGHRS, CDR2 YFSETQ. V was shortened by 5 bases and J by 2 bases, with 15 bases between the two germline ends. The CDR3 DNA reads TGCGCCAGCAGACCCCCCCGGGGCTTCACAGATACGCAGTATTTT. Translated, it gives CASRPPRGFTDTQYF.

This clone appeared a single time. In DNA, the CDR3 is TGTGCCAGCAGCCCGCGACAGGGTTTCACTGAAGCTTTCTTT. Protein: CASSPRQGFTEAFF. The V and J genes are TRBV7-2 and TRBJ1-1; 7 nucleotides match TRBD1. With 5 bases clipped from V and 4 bases from J, the junction kept 7 bases outside the gene matches. This CDR3 is 14 amino acids long. Germline values: CDR1 SGHTA, CDR2 FQGNSA.

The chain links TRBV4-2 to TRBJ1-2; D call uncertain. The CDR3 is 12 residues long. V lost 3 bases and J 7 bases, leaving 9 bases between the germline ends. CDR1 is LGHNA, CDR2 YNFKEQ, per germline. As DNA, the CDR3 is TGTGCCAGCAGCCAGGGTTCGGGTGGCTACACCTTC. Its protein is CASSQGSGGYTF.

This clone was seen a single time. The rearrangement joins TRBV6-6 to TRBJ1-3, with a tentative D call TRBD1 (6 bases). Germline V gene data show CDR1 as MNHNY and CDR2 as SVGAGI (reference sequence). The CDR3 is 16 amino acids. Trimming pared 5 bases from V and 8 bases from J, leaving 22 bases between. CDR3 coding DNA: TGTGCCAGCAGTCGTTCGCCAGGGGTACCGGGTGACACCATATATTTT. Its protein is CASSRSPGVPGDTIYF.

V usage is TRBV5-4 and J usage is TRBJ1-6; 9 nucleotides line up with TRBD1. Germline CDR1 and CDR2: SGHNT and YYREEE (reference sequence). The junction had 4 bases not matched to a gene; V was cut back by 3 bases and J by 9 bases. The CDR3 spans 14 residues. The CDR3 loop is CASSWDRDSSPLHF. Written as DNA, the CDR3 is TGTGCCAGCAGCTGGGACAGGGACTCTTCACCCCTCCACTTT.

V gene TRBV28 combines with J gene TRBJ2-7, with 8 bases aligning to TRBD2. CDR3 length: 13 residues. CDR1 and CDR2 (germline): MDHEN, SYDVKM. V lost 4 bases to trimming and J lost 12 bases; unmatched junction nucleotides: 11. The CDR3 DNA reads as TGTGCCAGCAGTTCCGTCCATCCGGGACTAGTGTACTTC. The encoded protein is CASSSVHPGLVYF.

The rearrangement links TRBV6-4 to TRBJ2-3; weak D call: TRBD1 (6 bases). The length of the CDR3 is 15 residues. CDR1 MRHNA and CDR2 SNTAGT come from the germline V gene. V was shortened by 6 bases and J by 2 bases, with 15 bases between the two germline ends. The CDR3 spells CASSETGTATDTQYF. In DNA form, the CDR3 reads TGTGCCAGCAGCGAAACAGGGACGGCCACAGATACGCAGTATTTT.

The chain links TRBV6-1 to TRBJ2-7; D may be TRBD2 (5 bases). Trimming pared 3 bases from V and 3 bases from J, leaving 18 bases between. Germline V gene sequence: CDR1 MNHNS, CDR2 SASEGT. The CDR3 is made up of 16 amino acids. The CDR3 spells CASSDQPGGGVYEQYF. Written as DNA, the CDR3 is TGTGCCAGCAGTGACCAACCAGGAGGCGGAGTCTACGAGCAGTACTTC.

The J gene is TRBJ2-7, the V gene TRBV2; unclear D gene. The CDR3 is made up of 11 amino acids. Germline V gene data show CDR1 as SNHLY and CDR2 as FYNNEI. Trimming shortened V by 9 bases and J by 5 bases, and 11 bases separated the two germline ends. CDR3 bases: TGTGCCAGTTTTAGGGCCCACGAGCAGTACTTC. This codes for CASFRAHEQYF.

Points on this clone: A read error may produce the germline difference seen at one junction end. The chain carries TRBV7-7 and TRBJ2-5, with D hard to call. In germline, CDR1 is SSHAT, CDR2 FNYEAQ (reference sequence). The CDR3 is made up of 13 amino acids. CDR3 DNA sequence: TGTGCTAGCAGCCCTGGACCCCAAGAGACCCAGTACTTC. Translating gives CASSPGPQETQYF.

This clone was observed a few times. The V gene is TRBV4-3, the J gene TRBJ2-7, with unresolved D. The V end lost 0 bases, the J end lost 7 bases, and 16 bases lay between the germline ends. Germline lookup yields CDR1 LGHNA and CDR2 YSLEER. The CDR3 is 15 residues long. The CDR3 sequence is CASSQDPAGAREQYF. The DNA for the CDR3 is TGCGCCAGCAGCCAAGATCCGGCCGGAGCGCGGGAGCAGTACTTC.

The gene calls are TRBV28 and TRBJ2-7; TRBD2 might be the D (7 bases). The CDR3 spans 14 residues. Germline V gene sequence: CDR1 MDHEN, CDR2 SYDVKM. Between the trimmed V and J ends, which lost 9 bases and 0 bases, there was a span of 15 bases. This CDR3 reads CASLAGASSYEQYF. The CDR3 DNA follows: TGTGCCAGTCTCGCGGGGGCGTCCTCCTACGAGCAGTACTTC.

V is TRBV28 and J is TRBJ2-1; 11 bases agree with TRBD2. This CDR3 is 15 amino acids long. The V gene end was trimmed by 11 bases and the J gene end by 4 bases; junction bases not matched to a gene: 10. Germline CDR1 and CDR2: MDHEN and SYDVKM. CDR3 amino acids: CAVVAGGIGYNEQFF. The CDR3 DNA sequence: TGTGCCGTGGTAGCGGGAGGGATAGGTTACAATGAGCAGTTCTTC.

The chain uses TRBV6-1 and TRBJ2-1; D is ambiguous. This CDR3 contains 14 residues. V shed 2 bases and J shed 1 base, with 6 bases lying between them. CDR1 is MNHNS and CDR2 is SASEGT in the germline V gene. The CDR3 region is CASSEMGSYNEQFF. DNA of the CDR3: TGTGCCAGCAGTGAAATGGGATCCTACAATGAGCAGTTCTTC.

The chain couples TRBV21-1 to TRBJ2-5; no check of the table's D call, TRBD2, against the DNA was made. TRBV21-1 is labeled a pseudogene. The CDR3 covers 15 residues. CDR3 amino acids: CASSPPGRLRETQYF. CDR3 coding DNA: TGTGCCAGCAGCCCCCCGGGGAGGCTGCGGGAGACCCAGTACTTC.

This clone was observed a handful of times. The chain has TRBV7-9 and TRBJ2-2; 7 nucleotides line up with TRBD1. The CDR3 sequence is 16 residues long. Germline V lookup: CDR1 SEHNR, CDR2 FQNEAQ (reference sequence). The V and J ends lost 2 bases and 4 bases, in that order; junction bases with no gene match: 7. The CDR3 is CASSLSSSGGTGELFF. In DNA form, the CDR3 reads TGTGCCAGCAGCTTATCTTCCTCAGGGGGCACCGGGGAGCTGTTTTTT.

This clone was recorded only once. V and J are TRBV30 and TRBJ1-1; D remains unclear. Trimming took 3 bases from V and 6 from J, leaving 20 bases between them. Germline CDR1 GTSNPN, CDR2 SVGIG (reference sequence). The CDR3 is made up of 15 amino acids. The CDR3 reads CAWRIPGARWAEAFF. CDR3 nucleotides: TGTGCCTGGAGGATCCCCGGTGCCCGGTGGGCTGAAGCTTTCTTT.

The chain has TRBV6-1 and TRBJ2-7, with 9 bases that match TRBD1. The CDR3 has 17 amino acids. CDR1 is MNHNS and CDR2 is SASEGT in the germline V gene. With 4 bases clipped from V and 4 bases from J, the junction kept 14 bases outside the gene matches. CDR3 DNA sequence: TGTGCCAGCAGTGCCGCGATCCCGGGACAGGGAGGATACGAGCAGTACTTC. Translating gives CASSAAIPGQGGYEQYF.

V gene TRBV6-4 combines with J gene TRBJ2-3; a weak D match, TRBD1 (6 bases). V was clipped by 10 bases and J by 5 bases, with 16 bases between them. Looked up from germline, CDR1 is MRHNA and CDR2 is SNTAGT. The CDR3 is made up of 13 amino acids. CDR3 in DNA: TGTGCCACTCGAAACAGGGTACGAGATACGCAGTATTTT. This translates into CATRNRVRDTQYF.

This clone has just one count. CDR3 region: CASSPPGQGVYTEAFF. CDR3 bases: TGTGCCAGCTCACCGCCGGGACAGGGGGTCTACACTGAAGCTTTCTTT. The rearrangement joins TRBV18 to TRBJ1-1; 11 nucleotides agree with TRBD1. V trimming: 3 bases; J trimming: 3 bases; junction bases outside the gene matches: 6. CDR1 is KGHSH and CDR2 is LQKENI in the germline V gene. CDR3 length: 16 amino acids.

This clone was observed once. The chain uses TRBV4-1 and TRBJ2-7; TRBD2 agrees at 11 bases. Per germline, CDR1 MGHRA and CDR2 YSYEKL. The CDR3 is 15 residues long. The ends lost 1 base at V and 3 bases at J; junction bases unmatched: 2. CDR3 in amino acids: CASSQAGTSGYEQYF. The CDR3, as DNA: TGCGCCAGCAGCCAAGCCGGGACTAGCGGCTACGAGCAGTACTTC.